This T cell receptor (beta chain) appears in the sequencing data of a study of blood T cell repertoires in COVID-19. Looking at the study overall: PBMCs, B-cell-depleted T cells, or T cells provided the cDNA or gDNA that made up the material.

The repertoire was sequenced with immunoSEQ multiplex PCR; TCRdb's copy has only in-frame clones and lacks some. There are approximately 200,000 clones in the sample; 70% to 85% occur only once, and around 2% lies in the top ten. This CDR3 region has 17 residues. Looked up from germline, CDR1 is KGHDR and CDR2 is SFDVKD. V was trimmed by 4 bases and J by 0 bases, leaving 15 bases between them. Participants were aged about 18 to 100 years, lived in over 20 US areas, and enrolled virtually. Categorization into cohorts depended on clinical history that participants reported. Recovery meant two consecutive negative NP/OP PCR tests, professional clearance, or resolved symptoms.

Input material: PBMCs or T cells enriched from blood (not recorded which). The receptor was derived from a man between 60 and 75 years old who had recovered from COVID-19. The chain links TRBV24-1 to TRBJ1-3, with no clear D. CDR3 region: CATSDGTGVGSGNTIYF. For the CDR3, the DNA is TGTGCCACCAGTGACGGAACGGGAGTAGGCTCTGGAAACACCATATATTTT.